A selection of T cell receptor beta chains follows, all from one sample in a study of shared clonotypes between healthy human individuals. Clones were sequenced by immunoSEQ multiplex PCR, and TCRdb holds only the in-frame ones, with some missing. Here the sample spans roughly 2.5 million clones, approximately 94% being singletons. The material sequenced was naive CD4+ T cells sorted from blood. The origin of the receptors is a man between 18 and 35 years old in good health. Both conserved end residues are part of each CDR3. Each record gives: D gene, clone size, J gene, V gene, CDR3 protein, CDR3 DNA. The D gene is left open where the match is weak. Some rows mark clone size as missing; the rest say once, few, many or name a class of expanded clone.

TRBD2 . TRBJ2-5 TRBV5-1 CASSAGLAGSQETQYF TGCGCCAGCAGCGCGGGACTAGCGGGCTCCCAAGAGACCCAGTACTTC
. . TRBJ2-5 TRBV19 CASSNRPSGQETQYF TGTGCCAGTAGTAACCGGCCCAGCGGACAAGAGACCCAGTACTTC
TRBD1 . TRBJ1-6 TRBV5-1 CASSPSGTDVGSPLHF TGCGCCAGCAGCCCATCGGGGACAGATGTGGGTTCACCCCTCCACTTT
. . TRBJ2-2 TRBV7-2 CASSPGGFGELFF TGTGCCAGCAGCCCCGGAGGGTTCGGGGAGCTGTTTTTT
TRBD1 . TRBJ2-7 TRBV10-3 CAIRGQASMSYEQYF TGTGCCATCCGTGGACAGGCCTCCATGTCCTACGAGCAGTACTTC
. . TRBJ2-7 TRBV10-3 CAIQQEQPYEQYF TGTGCCATTCAACAGGAGCAACCTTACGAGCAGTACTTC
. . TRBJ1-2 TRBV6-5 CASSLIQGGGYTF TGTGCCAGCAGTCTCATACAGGGCGGTGGCTACACCTTC
. . TRBJ2-2 TRBV6-4 CASSETFGTGTGELFF TGTGCCAGCAGCGAAACATTCGGGACGGGCACCGGGGAGCTGTTTTTT
. . TRBJ1-5 TRBV5-1 CASSLADGFPQHF TGCGCCAGCAGCTTGGCCGACGGGTTCCCCCAGCATTTT
. . TRBJ2-5 TRBV30 CAWWGLLQETQYF TGTGCCTGGTGGGGGTTATTACAAGAGACCCAGTACTTC
. . TRBJ2-7 TRBV11-3 CASSLGPASYEQYF TGTGCCAGCAGCTTAGGACCAGCGTCCTACGAGCAGTACTTC
. few TRBJ2-7 TRBV30 CAWSADYEQYF TGTGCCTGGAGTGCCGACTACGAGCAGTACTTC
. . TRBJ2-3 TRBV7-2 CATTRTSLTYTDTQYF TGTGCCACCACAAGGACTTCCCTGACTTACACAGATACGCAGTATTTT
. . TRBJ2-7 TRBV7-2 CASSLGTSVSYEQYF TGTGCCAGCAGCTTAGGGACGTCGGTCTCCTACGAGCAGTACTTC
TRBD2 . TRBJ2-3 TRBV4-1 CASSQDTGTSGRTDTQYF TGCGCCAGCAGCCAGGATACCGGGACTAGCGGACGCACAGATACGCAGTATTTT
TRBD1 . TRBJ1-5 TRBV6-5 CASGGQGAGQPQHF TGTGCCAGCGGCGGACAGGGGGCAGGGCAGCCCCAGCATTTT
. few TRBJ1-1 TRBV18 CASSLDDQGTEAFF TGTGCCAGCTCCTTGGACGACCAAGGGACTGAAGCTTTCTTT
. . TRBJ2-2 TRBV6-6 CASSPQGYTGELFF TGTGCCAGCAGTCCTCAGGGTTACACCGGAGAGCTGTTTTTT
. . TRBJ2-2 TRBV5-1 CASSGGNTGELFF TGCGCCAGCAGTGGAGGGAACACCGGGGAGCTGTTTTTT
. . TRBJ1-6 TRBV7-6 CASSFGTEHSPLHF TGTGCCAGCAGCTTCGGGACGGAGCATTCACCCCTCCACTTT
. . TRBJ1-2 TRBV25-1 CASSEFRGDGGYTF TGTGCCAGCAGTGAATTTAGGGGGGATGGCGGCTACACCTTC
. . TRBJ1-4 TRBV7-9 CASSLALLTNEKLFF TGTGCCAGCAGCTTAGCGTTGCTGACCAATGAAAAACTGTTTTTT
. . TRBJ2-7 TRBV11-2 CASSPWPGDVGHEQYF TGTGCCAGCAGCCCGTGGCCGGGGGACGTTGGGCACGAGCAGTACTTC
. . TRBJ1-2 TRBV30 CAWSPDRYGYTF TGTGCCTGGAGTCCGGACAGATATGGCTACACCTTC
TRBD1 . TRBJ1-4 TRBV7-9 CASSTTGGANEKLFF TGTGCCAGCAGCACCACAGGGGGCGCCAATGAAAAACTGTTTTTT
. . TRBJ2-3 TRBV5-4 CASSSGTETTDTQYF TGTGCCAGCAGCTCCGGGACGGAGACCACAGATACGCAGTATTTT